This TCR beta chain originates from a study of response to subunit inactivated influenza vaccine. Regarding the study as a whole: A suggestion made by the authors is that each seasonal influenza vaccination recruits few new T cells.

This clonotype was counted between two and nine times. Its antigen is undetermined. Using its own MiXCR run on the RT-PCR reads, TCRdb lists one record per CDR3 protein. The sample holds under 850,000 distinct CDR3 sequences, approximately 18% seen once. The CDR3 totals 13 residues. With 6 bases removed from V and 3 bases from J, the gap between germline ends came to 11 bases. This clonotype originated in a man aged 45 to 65 who received an inactivated influenza vaccine. The chain joins TRBV12-3 or TRBV12-4 to TRBJ1-2, with TRBD1 as a possible D gene (5 bases). Specimen: PBMCs from blood, collected 5 days after vaccination. This CDR3 is CASSWDRDYGYTF. CDR3 in DNA: TGTGCCAGCAGCTGGGACCGGGACTATGGCTACACCTTC.